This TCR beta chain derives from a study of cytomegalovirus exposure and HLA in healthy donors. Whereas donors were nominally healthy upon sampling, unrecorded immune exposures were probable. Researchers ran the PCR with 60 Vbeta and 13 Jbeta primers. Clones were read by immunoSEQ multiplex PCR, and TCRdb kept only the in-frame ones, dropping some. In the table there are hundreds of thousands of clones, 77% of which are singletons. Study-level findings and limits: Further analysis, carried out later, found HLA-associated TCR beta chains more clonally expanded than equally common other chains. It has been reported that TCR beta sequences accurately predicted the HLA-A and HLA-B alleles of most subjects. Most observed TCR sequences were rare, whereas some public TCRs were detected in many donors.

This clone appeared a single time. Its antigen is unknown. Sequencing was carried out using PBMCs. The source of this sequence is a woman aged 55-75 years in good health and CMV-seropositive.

This CDR3 is CASSSGGSGYGYTF. DNA for the CDR3: TGTGCCAGCAGTTCAGGGGGGTCCGGCTATGGCTACACCTTC. The rearrangement uses TRBV6-1 and TRBJ1-2, with 7 bases fitting TRBD1. V gave up 5 bases and J gave up 4 bases; unmatched junction bases: 7. The V gene's germline CDR1 is MNHNS and CDR2 SASEGT. The length of the CDR3 is 14 residues.